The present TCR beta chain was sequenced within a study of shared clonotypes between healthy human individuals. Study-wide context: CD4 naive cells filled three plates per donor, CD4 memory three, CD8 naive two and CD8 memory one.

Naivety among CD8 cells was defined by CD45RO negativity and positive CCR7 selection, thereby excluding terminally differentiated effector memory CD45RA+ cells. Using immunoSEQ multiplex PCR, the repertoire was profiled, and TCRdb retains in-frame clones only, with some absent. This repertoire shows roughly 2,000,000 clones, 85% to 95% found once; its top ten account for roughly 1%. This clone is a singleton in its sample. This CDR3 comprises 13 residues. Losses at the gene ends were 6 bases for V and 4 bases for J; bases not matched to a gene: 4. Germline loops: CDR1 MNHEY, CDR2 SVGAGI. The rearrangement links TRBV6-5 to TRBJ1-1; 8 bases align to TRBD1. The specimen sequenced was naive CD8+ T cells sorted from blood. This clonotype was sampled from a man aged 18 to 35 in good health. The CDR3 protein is CASSQGQATEAFF. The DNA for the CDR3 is TGTGCCAGCAGCCAGGGACAGGCCACTGAAGCTTTCTTT.